This entry features one TCR beta chain sequence. This specimen comes from a study of blood T cell repertoires in COVID-19. In the study overall: The United States, Italy and Spain were the sources of the acute and convalescent COVID-19 samples. PBMCs, B-cell-depleted T cells, or T cells were the source of the cDNA or gDNA that made up the material.

Sequencing was performed with immunoSEQ multiplex PCR; in TCRdb, only in-frame clones are kept and a portion is missing. The repertoire holds around 200,000 clones, with about 87% as singletons. V was pared by 3 bases and J by 3 bases, with 14 bases of the junction left unmatched. From germline, CDR1 is LGHNT and CDR2 FRNRAP. This CDR3 has 18 amino acids. The sequenced sample was peripheral blood. The origin of this receptor is a man in his 60s who had recovered from COVID-19. The chain uses TRBV12-5 and TRBJ2-1, with 7 bases lining up with TRBD2. The chain's CDR3 is CASGFAPRGGVLYNEQFF. DNA for the CDR3: TGTGCTAGTGGTTTCGCGCCCCGGGGAGGGGTTCTCTACAATGAGCAGTTCTTC.